This entry lists 2 T cell receptor beta chains sequenced from one sample in a study of blood T cell repertoires in COVID-19. Assay used: immunoSEQ multiplex PCR; TCRdb lists only in-frame clones, some missing. The table lists 100,000 or so clones, 81% of them singletons. The sample consisted of peripheral blood. These receptors were obtained from a man of 80 years or more with acute or convalescent COVID-19.

This clone occurred a few times. The rearrangement uses TRBV7-8 and TRBJ1-2; the D is unclear. Trimming took 3 bases from V and 8 from J, leaving 13 bases between them. Germline-derived CDR1 and CDR2 are SGHVS and FQNEAQ. This CDR3 region has 13 residues. CDR3 amino acids: CASSFPRGEGYTF. The CDR3, as DNA: TGTGCCAGCAGCTTCCCCCGGGGTGAGGGCTACACCTTC.

This clone was detected once. The chain has TRBV28 and TRBJ1-4, with TRBD1 identical over 9 bases. J was trimmed by 8 bases and V by 4 bases; bases with no gene match: 14. Per the germline V gene, CDR1 is MDHEN and CDR2 is SYDVKM. The CDR3 loop spans 17 amino acids. Written as DNA, the CDR3 is TGTGCCAGCAGTTCTCCCTCCACAGGGGGCGGGAGAGAAAAACTGTTTTTT. Translated, it gives CASSSPSTGGGREKLFF.